This TCR beta chain was recovered during a study of response to subunit inactivated influenza vaccine. General study findings and limits: Every seasonal influenza vaccination brings in few new T cells, the authors suggested.

TCRdb reprocessed the RT-PCR reads with MiXCR, giving one entry per CDR3 protein. The sample includes 800,000 or so distinct CDR3 sequences, 21% seen only once; the top ten take roughly 10%. The CDR3 spans 14 residues. Germline CDR1 and CDR2: LNHDA and SQIVND (reference sequence). V shed 9 bases and J 5 bases; nucleotides not matched to a gene: 6. Note on this clonotype: Its specificity is not known.

The TCR comes from a man aged 50-60 years who received an inactivated influenza vaccine. This specimen was PBMCs from blood, taken approximately 5 days after vaccination. V gene TRBV19 combines with J gene TRBJ2-7; 14 bases match TRBD2. The CDR3 loop reads CASWTSGGLHEQYF. Written as DNA, the CDR3 is TGTGCCAGCTGGACTAGCGGGGGGCTCCACGAGCAGTACTTC.